This T cell receptor (beta chain) was identified during a study of early T cells in non-severe SARS-CoV-2 infection. For the study at large: Chains from this unsorted whole-blood bulk RNA could not be paired.

Germline V gives CDR1 MNHEY, CDR2 SVGEGT. This CDR3 has 18 residues. V lost 0 bases and J lost 2, with 17 bases in between. Individual cDNA molecules carried attached unique molecular identifiers. Each CDR3 protein is one row after TCRdb ran MiXCR on the 5' RACE reads. The sample comprises approximately 77,000 distinct CDR3 sequences, 15% to 19% of which are singletons, and 9% to 15% rests with the top ten. A few counts support this clonotype. Sequencing used whole blood. The genes are TRBV6-2 or TRBV6-3 and TRBJ1-5, with D uncertain. The sequence was obtained from an adult who was a healthcare worker with PCR-confirmed SARS-CoV-2 infection or an uninfected control (not recorded which). In nucleotides, the CDR3 is TGTGCCAGCAGTTACTCGATGCAGAGGCCCTGGGGCAATCAGCCCCAGCATTTT. Encoded protein: CASSYSMQRPWGNQPQHF.